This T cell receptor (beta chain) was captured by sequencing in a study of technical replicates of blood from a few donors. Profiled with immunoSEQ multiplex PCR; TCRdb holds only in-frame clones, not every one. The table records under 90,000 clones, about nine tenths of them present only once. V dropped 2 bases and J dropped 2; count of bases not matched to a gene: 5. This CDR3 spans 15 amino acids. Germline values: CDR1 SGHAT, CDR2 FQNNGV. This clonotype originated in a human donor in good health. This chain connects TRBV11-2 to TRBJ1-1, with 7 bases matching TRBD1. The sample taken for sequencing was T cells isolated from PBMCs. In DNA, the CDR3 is TGTGCCAGCAGCTTACCAGGGGGTACAAACACTGAAGCTTTCTTT. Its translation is CASSLPGGTNTEAFF.